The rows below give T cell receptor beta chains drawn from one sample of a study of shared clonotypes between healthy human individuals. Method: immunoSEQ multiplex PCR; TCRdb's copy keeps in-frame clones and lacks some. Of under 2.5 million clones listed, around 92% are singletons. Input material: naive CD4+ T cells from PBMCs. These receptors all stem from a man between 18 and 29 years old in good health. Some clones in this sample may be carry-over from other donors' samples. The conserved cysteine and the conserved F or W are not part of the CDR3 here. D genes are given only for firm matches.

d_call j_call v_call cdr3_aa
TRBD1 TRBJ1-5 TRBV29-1 SSPQNGDRVNQPQH
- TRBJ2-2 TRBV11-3 ASSLSTGELF
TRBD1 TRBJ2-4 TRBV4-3 ASSQETRQGKLAKNIQY
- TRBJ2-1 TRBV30 AWSPHTGTEQF
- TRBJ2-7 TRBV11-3 ASSLDFTQMQY
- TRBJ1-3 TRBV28 ASSLFRAGNTIY
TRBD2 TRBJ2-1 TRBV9 ASQTSGRGEQF
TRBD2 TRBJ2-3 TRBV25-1 ASSSTSGSGDTQY
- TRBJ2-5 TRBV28 ASSQGGKETQY
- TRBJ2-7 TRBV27 ASSNLGWATHEQY
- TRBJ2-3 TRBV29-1 SVRSRRATDTQY
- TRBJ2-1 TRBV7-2 ASSLERRNEQF
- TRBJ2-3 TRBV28 ASNPSGYTDTQY
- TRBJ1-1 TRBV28 ASSPMWGPEAF
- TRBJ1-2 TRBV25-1 ASSEGGRYDYGYT
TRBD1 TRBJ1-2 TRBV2 ARRDRDRYGYT
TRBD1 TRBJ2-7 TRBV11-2 ASSFSDRVTYEQY
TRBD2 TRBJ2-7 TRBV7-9 ASRPSGSFDEQY
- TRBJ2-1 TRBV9 ASSVAAGEAYNEQF
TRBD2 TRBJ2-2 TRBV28 ASRNAQRGYTGELF
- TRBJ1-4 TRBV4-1 ASSLGGRGARWNEKLF
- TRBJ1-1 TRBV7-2 ASSLGTENTEAF
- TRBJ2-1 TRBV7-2 ASSPLGFGEQF